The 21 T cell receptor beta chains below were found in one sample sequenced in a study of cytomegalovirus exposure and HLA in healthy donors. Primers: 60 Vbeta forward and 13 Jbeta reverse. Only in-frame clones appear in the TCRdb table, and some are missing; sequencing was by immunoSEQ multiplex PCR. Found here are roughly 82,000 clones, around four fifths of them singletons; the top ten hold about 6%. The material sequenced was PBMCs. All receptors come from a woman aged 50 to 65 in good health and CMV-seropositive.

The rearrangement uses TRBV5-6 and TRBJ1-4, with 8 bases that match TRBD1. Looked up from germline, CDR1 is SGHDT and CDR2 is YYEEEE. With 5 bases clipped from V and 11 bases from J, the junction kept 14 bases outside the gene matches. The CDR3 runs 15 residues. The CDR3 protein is CASRPAGQAAGKLFF. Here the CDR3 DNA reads TGTGCCAGCAGGCCGGCGGGACAGGCCGCGGGGAAACTGTTTTTT.

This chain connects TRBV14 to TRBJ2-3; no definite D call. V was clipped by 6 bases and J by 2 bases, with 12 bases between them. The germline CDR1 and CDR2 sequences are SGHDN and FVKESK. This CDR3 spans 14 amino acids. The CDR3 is CASRSGINTDTQYF. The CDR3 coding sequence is TGTGCCAGCAGGTCAGGAATTAACACAGATACGCAGTATTTT.

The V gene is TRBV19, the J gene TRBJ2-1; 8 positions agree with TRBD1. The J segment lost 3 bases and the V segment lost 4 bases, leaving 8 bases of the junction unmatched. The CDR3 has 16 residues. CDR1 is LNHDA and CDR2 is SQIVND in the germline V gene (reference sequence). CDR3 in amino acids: CASSTYSGGGYNEQFF. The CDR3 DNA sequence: TGTGCCAGTAGTACCTATTCAGGGGGCGGCTACAATGAGCAGTTCTTC.

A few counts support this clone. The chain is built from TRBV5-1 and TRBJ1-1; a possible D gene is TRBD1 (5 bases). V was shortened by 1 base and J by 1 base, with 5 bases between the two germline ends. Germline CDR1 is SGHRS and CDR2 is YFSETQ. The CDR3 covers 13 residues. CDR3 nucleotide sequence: TGCGCCAGCAGCTTGACAGGGAACACTGAAGCTTTCTTT. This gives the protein CASSLTGNTEAFF. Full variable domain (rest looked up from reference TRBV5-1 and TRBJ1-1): KAGVTQTPRYLIKTRGQQVTLSCSPISGHRSVSWYQQTPGQGLQFLFEYFSETQRNKGNFPGRFSGRQFSNSRSEMNVSTLELGDSALYLCASSLTGNTEAFFGQGTRLTVV.

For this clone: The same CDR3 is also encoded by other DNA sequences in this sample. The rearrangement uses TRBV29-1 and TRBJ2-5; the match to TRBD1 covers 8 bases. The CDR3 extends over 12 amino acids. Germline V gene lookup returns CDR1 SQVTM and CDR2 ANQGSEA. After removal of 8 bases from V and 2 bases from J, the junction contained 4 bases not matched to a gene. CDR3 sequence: CSFRQGQETQYF. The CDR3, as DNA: TGCAGCTTCAGACAGGGGCAAGAGACCCAGTACTTC.

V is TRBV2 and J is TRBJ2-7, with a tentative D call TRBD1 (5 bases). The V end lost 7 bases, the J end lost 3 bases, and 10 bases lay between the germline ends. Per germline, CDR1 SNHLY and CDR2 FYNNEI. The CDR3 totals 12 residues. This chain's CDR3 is CASTDRVYEQYF. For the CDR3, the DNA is TGTGCCAGCACCGACAGAGTCTACGAGCAGTACTTC.

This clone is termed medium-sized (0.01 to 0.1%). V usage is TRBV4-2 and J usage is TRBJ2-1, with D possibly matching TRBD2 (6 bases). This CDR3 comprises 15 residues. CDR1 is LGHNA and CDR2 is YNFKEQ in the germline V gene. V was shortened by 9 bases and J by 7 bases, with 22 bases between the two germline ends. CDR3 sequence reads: CASNTGEVGLNEQFF. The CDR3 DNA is TGTGCCAGTAACACGGGGGAGGTGGGGTTAAATGAGCAGTTCTTC.

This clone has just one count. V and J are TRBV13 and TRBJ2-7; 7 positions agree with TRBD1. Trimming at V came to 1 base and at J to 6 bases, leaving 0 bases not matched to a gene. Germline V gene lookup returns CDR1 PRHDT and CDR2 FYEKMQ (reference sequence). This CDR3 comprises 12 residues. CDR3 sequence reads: CASSLDRGEQYF. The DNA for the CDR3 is TGTGCCAGCAGCTTAGACAGGGGCGAGCAGTACTTC.

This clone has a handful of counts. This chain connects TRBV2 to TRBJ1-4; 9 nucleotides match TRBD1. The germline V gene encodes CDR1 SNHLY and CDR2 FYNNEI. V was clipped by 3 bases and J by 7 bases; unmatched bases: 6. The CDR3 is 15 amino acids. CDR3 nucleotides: TGTGCCAGCAGTGACGGGACAGGGTTTAGTGAAAAACTGTTTTTT. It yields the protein CASSDGTGFSEKLFF.

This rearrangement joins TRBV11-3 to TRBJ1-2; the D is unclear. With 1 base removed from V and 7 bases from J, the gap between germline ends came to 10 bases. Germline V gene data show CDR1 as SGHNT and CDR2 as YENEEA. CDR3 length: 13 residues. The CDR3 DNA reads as TGTGCCAGCAGCTTAGCGTCAGGTGCTGGCTACACCTTC. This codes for CASSLASGAGYTF.

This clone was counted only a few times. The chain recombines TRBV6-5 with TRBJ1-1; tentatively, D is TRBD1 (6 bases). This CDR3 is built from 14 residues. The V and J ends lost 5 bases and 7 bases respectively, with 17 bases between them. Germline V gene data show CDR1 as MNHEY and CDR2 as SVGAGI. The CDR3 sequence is CASSPGGGLGEAFF. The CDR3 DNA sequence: TGTGCCAGCAGTCCCGGGGGGGGGCTCGGTGAAGCTTTCTTT.

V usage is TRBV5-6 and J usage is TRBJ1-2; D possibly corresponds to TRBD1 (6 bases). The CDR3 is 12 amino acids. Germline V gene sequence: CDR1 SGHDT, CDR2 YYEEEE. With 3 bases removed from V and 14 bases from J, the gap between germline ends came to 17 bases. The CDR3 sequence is CASSYPQGFVTF. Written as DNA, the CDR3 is TGTGCCAGCAGCTACCCACAGGGCTTTGTTACCTTC.

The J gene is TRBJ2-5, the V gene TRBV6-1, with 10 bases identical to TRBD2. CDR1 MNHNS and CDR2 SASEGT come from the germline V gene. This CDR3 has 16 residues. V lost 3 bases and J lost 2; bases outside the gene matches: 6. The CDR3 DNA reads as TGTGCCAGCAGTGAGGGGTTAGCGGGAGGACAAGAGACCCAGTACTTC. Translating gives CASSEGLAGGQETQYF.

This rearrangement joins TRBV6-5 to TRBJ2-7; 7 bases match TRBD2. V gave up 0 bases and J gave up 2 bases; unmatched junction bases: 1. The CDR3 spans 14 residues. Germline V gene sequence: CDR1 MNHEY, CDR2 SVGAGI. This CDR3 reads CASSYSAGAYEQYF. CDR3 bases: TGTGCCAGCAGTTACTCGGCGGGGGCCTACGAGCAGTACTTC.

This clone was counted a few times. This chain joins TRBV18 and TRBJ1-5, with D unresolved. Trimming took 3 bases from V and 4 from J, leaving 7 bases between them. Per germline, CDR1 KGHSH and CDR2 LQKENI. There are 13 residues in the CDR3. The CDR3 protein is CASSPYTNQPQHF. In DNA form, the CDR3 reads TGTGCCAGCTCACCGTACACAAATCAGCCCCAGCATTTT.

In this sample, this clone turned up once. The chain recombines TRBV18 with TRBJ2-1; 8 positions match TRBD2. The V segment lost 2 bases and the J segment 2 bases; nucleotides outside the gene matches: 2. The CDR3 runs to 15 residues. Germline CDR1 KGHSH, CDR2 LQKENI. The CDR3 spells CASSPGLATYNEQFF. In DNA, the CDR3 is TGTGCCAGCTCACCAGGACTAGCAACCTACAATGAGCAGTTCTTC.

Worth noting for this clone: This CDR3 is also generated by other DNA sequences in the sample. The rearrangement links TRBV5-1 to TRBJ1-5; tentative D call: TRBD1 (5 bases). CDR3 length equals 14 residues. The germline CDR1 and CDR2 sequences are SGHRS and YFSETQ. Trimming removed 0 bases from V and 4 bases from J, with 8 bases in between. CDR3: CASSLAGGNQPQHF. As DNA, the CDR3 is TGCGCCAGCAGCTTGGCCGGGGGAAATCAGCCCCAGCATTTT.

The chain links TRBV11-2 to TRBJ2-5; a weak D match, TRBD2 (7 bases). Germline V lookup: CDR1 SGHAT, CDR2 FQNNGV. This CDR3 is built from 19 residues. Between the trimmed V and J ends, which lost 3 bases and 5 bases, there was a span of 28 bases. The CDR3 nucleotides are TGTGCCAGCAGCTTTAGGGCGGGGGCTAGCGGCCTAAAGGGGGAGACCCAGTACTTC. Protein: CASSFRAGASGLKGETQYF.

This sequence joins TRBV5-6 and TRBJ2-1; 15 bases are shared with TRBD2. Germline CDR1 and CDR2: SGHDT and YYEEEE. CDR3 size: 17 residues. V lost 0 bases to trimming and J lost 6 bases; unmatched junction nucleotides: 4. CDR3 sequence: CASSLGTSGRAVNEQFF. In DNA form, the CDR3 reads TGTGCCAGCAGCTTGGGGACTAGCGGGAGGGCGGTCAATGAGCAGTTCTTC.

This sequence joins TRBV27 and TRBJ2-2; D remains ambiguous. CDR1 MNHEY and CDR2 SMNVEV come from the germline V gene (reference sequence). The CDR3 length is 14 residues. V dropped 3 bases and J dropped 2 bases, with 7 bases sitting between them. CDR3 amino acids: CASSLFPNTGELFF. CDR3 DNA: TGTGCCAGCAGTTTGTTCCCAAACACCGGGGAGCTGTTTTTT.

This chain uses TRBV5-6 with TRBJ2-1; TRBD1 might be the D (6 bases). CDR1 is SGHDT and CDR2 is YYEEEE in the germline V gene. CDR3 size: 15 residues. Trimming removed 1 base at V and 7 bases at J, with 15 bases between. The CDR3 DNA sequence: TGTGCCAGCAGCTTGCGGTCTGGGGGCCTTAATGAGCAGTTCTTC. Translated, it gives CASSLRSGGLNEQFF. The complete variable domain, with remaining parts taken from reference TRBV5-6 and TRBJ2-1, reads DAGVTQSPTHLIKTRGQQVTLRCSPKSGHDTVSWYQQALGQGPQFIFQYYEEEERQRGNFPDRFSGHQFPNYSSELNVNALLLGDSALYLCASSLRSGGLNEQFFGPGTRLTVL.